Sequencing of this T cell receptor (beta chain) was carried out in a study of cytomegalovirus exposure and HLA in healthy donors. Study-level information: A subsequent analysis stated that the roughly 130 validation repertoires were run on the same platform as the 650 to 850 first-cohort repertoires.

Here immunoSEQ multiplex PCR was the method, and the copy in TCRdb shows in-frame clones only, minus some. Among some 130,000 clones listed, 86% were seen once. Details on this clone: Antigen specificity is unknown.

Overall study findings and caveats: The study listed roughly 160 cytomegalovirus-associated TCR beta chains.

V gave up 5 bases and J gave up 3 bases; unmatched junction bases: 8. In germline, CDR1 is SGHVS, CDR2 FNYEAQ. The CDR3 has 16 residues. The donors belonged to the roughly 120-subject validation cohort, separate from the 666-subject first cohort. The sequencing input was PBMCs. The origin of this receptor is a man in his late teens or twenties in good health and CMV-seronegative. The gene calls are TRBV7-6 and TRBJ2-7; 12 bases map to TRBD2. CDR3 in amino acids: CASSRTTSGSNYEQYF. The CDR3, as DNA: TGTGCCAGCAGCAGAACGACTAGCGGGAGTAACTACGAGCAGTACTTC.